The clone carrying this TCR beta chain has a handful of counts. This entry is derived from a study of identical twins. CDR3 length: 14 residues. V gave up 1 base and J gave up 7 bases, with 11 bases separating them. Germline assignment: CDR1 MGHRA and CDR2 YSYEKL. TCRdb passed the 5' RACE reads through MiXCR, listing each CDR3 protein once. This table holds around 340,000 distinct CDR3 sequences, about 9% found once. The sample comprised naive T cells sorted from blood. V is TRBV4-1 and J is TRBJ1-5; D unclear. This sequence originates from a woman aged 45-59 years in good health. CDR3 sequence: CASSQVPGSQPQHF. The CDR3 nucleotides are TGCGCCAGCAGCCAAGTCCCCGGTAGCCAGCCCCAGCATTTT.